A single sample gave rise to the 5 T cell receptor beta chains below, sequenced in a study of blood T cells in healthy people across ages. Through a sample-barcoded 5' primer and a J-beta primer mix, a second PCR was run for roughly 6 to 11 cycles. TCRdb recomputed calls from the 5' RACE reads with MiXCR, one row per CDR3 protein. The sample lists 1.5 million to 2 million distinct CDR3 sequences, 28% seen once, with approximately 7.7% in the top ten. The sequenced sample consisted of blood. The receptors were sampled from a woman younger than 45 in good health.

This clonotype was detected a few times. V usage is TRBV20-1 and J usage is TRBJ2-1; D remains ambiguous. V lost 3 bases and J 7 bases, leaving 16 bases between the germline ends. The V gene's germline CDR1 is DFQATT and CDR2 SNEGSKA (reference sequence). CDR3 size: 14 residues. Here the CDR3 reads CSASESAVRNEQFF. The CDR3 coding sequence is TGCAGTGCTAGCGAGTCTGCCGTTAGGAATGAGCAGTTCTTC.

This clonotype was counted only a few times. The chain recombines TRBV5-1 with TRBJ2-3; TRBD2 might be the D (5 bases). CDR1 and CDR2 (germline): SGHRS, YFSETQ. V lost 0 bases and J lost 2, with 13 bases in between. The CDR3 sequence is 16 residues long. DNA of the CDR3: TGCGCCAGCAGCTTGGGGCGGGCCGGCACCACAGATACGCAGTATTTT. Amino acid sequence: CASSLGRAGTTDTQYF.

With respect to this clonotype: Mismatch with germline at one junction end may stem from a read error. Here the CDR3 reads CASSYSRSCPSGNTVYF. Written as DNA, the CDR3 is TGTGCCAGCAGTTATTCGAGATCCTGTCCTTCTGGAAACACCGTATATTTT. The chain combines TRBV6-7 with TRBJ1-3; D ambiguous. TRBV6-7 is designated an ORF whose function remains uncertain. This CDR3 is built from 17 residues.

This sequence joins TRBV20-1 and TRBJ1-2; a weak D match, TRBD1 (5 bases). The CDR3 runs 13 residues. From germline, CDR1 is DFQATT and CDR2 SNEGSKA (reference sequence). The ends were cut back, 3 bases at V and 7 bases at J, with 15 bases in the middle. The CDR3, as DNA: TGCAGTGCTAGTCCGGGACCCCGGCGTGGCTACACCTTC. Translated, it gives CSASPGPRRGYTF.

The CDR3 DNA follows: TGTGCCAGCAGGGAAGGGGACAGGAACACTGAAGCTTTCTTT. Protein sequence: CASREGDRNTEAFF. The J gene is TRBJ1-1, the V gene TRBV28, with 7 bases fitting TRBD1. The CDR3 consists of 14 residues. The junction had 5 bases not matched to a gene; V was cut back by 6 bases and J by 1 base. Germline V gene sequence: CDR1 MDHEN, CDR2 SYDVKM.